This TCR beta chain originates from a study of beta chain features in type 1 diabetes. About the research overall: Over all samples combined, 107,917,701 sorted cells were examined. Findings and limits, study-wide: TCRB CDR3 length was moderately but significantly reduced in all four CD4+ subsets of Type 1 diabetes patients.

Expressed TCRB transcripts were sequenced, since all the RNA that had been isolated was reverse transcribed. Method: immunoSEQ multiplex PCR; TCRdb's copy keeps in-frame clones and lacks some. The sample yields tens of thousands of clones, roughly 63% seen once. There are 13 residues in the CDR3. The junction had 5 bases not matched to a gene; V was cut back by 2 bases and J by 7 bases. Germline CDR1 and CDR2: GTSNPN and SVGIG (reference sequence). This clone was picked up a small number of times. Its antigen is undetermined. This clonotype originated in a woman aged 25 to 39 with type 1 diabetes. This chain connects TRBV30 to TRBJ1-5; the match to TRBD1 covers 7 bases. Sequenced input: stem cell memory CD4+ T cells from blood. CDR3 residues: CAWSTGENQPQHF. DNA for the CDR3: TGTGCCTGGAGTACAGGGGAAAACCAGCCCCAGCATTTT.